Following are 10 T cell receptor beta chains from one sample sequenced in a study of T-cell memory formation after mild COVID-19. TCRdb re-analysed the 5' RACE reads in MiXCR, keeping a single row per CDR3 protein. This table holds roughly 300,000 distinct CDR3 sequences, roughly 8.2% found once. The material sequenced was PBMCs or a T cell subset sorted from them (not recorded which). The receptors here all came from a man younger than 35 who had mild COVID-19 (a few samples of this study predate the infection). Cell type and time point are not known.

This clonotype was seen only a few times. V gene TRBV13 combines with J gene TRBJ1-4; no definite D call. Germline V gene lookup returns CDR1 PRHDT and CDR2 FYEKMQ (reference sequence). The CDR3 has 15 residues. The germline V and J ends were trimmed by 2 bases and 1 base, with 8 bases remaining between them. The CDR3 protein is CASSLWQGTNEKLFF. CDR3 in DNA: TGTGCCAGCAGCTTATGGCAAGGAACTAATGAAAAACTGTTTTTT.

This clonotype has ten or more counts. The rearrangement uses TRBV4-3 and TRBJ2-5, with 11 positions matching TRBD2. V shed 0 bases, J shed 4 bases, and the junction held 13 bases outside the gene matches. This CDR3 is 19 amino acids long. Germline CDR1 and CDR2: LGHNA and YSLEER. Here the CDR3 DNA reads TGCGCCAGCAGCCAAGATCCCTTTCCGGCTAGCGGGAGGAGAGAGACCCAGTACTTC. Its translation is CASSQDPFPASGRRETQYF.

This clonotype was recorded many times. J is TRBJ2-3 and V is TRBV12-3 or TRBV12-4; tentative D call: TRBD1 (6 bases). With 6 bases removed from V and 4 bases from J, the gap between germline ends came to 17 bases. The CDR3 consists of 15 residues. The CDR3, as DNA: TGTGCCAGCAGCAACCGGGACATAAGAGCAGATACGCAGTATTTT. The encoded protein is CASSNRDIRADTQYF.

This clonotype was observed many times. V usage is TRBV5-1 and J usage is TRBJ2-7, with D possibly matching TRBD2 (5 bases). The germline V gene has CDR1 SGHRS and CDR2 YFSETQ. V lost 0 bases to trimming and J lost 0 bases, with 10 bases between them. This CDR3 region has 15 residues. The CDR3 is CASSLGYGNSYEQYV. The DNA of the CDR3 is TGCGCCAGCAGCTTGGGTTACGGGAACTCCTACGAGCAGTACGTC.

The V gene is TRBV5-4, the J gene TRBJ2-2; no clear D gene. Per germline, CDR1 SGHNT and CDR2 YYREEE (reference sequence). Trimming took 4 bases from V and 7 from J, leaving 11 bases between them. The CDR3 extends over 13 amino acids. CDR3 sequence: CASSTLDRGELFF. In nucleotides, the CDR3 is TGTGCCAGCAGCACTCTGGATCGCGGGGAGCTGTTTTTT.

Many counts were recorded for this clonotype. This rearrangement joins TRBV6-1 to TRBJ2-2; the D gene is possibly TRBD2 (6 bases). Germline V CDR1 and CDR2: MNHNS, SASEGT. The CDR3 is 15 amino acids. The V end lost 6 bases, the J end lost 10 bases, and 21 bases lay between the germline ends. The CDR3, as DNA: TGTGCCAGCAGAGGCAGGGACTCAGCGTTGGAGGAGCTGTTTTTT. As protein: CASRGRDSALEELFF.

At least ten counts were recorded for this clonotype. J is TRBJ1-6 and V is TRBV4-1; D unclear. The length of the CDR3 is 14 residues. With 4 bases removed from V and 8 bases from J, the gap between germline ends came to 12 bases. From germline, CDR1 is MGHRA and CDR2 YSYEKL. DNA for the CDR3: TGCGCCAGCAGCCCAAGATCAGTGGATTCACCCCTCCACTTT. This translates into CASSPRSVDSPLHF.

CDR3 loop: CASSQDGQGRTDTQYF. The CDR3 DNA reads as TGCGCCAGCAGCCAAGACGGACAGGGGCGGACAGATACGCAGTATTTT. This sequence joins TRBV4-3 and TRBJ2-3, with TRBD1 identical over 9 bases. V trimming: 0 bases; J trimming: 3 bases; junction bases outside the gene matches: 4. Germline loops: CDR1 LGHNA, CDR2 YSLEER. The length of the CDR3 is 16 residues.

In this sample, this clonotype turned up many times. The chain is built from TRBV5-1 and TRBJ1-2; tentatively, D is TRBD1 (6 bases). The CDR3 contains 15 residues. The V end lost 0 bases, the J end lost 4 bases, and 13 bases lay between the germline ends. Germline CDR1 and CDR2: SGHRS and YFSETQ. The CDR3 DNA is TGCGCCAGCAGCTTGGAAATTGGACAGCTCTATGGCTACACCTTC. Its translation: CASSLEIGQLYGYTF.

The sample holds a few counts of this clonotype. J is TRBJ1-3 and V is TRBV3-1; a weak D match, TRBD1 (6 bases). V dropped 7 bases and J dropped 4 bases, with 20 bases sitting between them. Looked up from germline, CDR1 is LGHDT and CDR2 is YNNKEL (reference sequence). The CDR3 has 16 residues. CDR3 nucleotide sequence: TGTGCCAGCACATTCCGCCCGGGGGCGGCCGGAAACACCATATATTTT. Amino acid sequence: CASTFRPGAAGNTIYF.